This is a list of T cell receptor beta chains from one sample in a study of OX40 agonist ivuxolimab in advanced cancers. Method: immunoSEQ multiplex PCR; TCRdb's copy keeps in-frame clones and lacks some. This table has fewer than 70,000 clones, around 87% appearing once. Sample: CD4+ or CD8+ T cells sorted from blood, taken in a trial of the OX40 agonist ivuxolimab. The origin of the receptors is an adult with an advanced solid tumor such as melanoma, head and neck, liver or kidney cancer. Both conserved end residues are part of each CDR3. Fields, in order: J gene, V gene, CDR3 protein.

J: TRBJ2-1
V: TRBV6-1
CDR3: CASSPGLAGGRQFF

J: TRBJ2-7
V: TRBV7-2
CDR3: CASSLADSSYEQYF

J: TRBJ1-5
V: TRBV7-2
CDR3: CASSFDINQPQHF

J: TRBJ2-2
V: TRBV30
CDR3: CACSENTGELFF

J: TRBJ2-7
V: TRBV28
CDR3: CASSLGTSGSYEQYF

J: TRBJ1-3
V: TRBV4-3
CDR3: CASSQAGGLSGNTIYF

J: TRBJ2-5
V: TRBV5-1
CDR3: CASSDGQGARETQYF

J: TRBJ1-1
V: TRBV11-2
CDR3: CASSPGDRVGTEAFF

J: TRBJ1-2
V: TRBV25-1
CDR3: CASSDTQGSPDYGYTF

J: TRBJ1-4
V: TRBV5-1
CDR3: CASVSRTGGKTNEKLFF

J: TRBJ2-7
V: TRBV11-2
CDR3: CASSLEGQGSYEQYF

J: TRBJ1-4
V: TRBV7-2
CDR3: CASRPEGALANEKLFF

J: TRBJ2-7
V: TRBV5-1
CDR3: CASSLEGTGTREQYF

J: TRBJ2-5
V: TRBV9
CDR3: CASSVVGDRYETQYF

J: TRBJ2-7
V: TRBV7-9
CDR3: CASSETGQGPSYEQYF

J: TRBJ1-6
V: TRBV2
CDR3: CASSGDTGEVSPLHF

J: TRBJ2-2
V: TRBV30
CDR3: CAWSVVGRNTGELFF

J: TRBJ2-5
V: TRBV5-1
CDR3: CASSRGSGKETQYF

J: TRBJ2-7
V: TRBV7-9
CDR3: CASSYGTGGTYEQYF

J: TRBJ2-6
V: TRBV5-4
CDR3: CASSQASSGANVLTF

J: TRBJ1-3
V: TRBV19
CDR3: CASSTGTGSGNTIYF

J: TRBJ2-7
V: TRBV19
CDR3: CASSRQILAGGTSTYEQYF

J: TRBJ2-7
V: TRBV7-9
CDR3: CASSPARDRAYEQYF

J: TRBJ2-3
V: TRBV2
CDR3: CASSENPGTSADTQYF

J: TRBJ2-5
V: TRBV14
CDR3: CASSLGPETQYF

J: TRBJ2-1
V: TRBV7-9
CDR3: CASVESNNKLEQFF

J: TRBJ1-2
V: TRBV28
CDR3: CASSPLRQGGNYGYTF

J: TRBJ1-4
V: TRBV19
CDR3: CASRDRGREEKLFF

J: TRBJ1-2
V: TRBV28
CDR3: CASSPGGVRYGYTF

J: TRBJ2-6
V: TRBV12-5
CDR3: CASGLQRTGSSGANVLTF

J: TRBJ1-1
V: TRBV7-9
CDR3: CASSPSTEAFF

J: TRBJ1-4
V: TRBV5-1
CDR3: CASRPQTGVDEKLFF

J: TRBJ1-2
V: TRBV5-1
CDR3: CASSFDSFLNYGYTF

J: TRBJ1-1
V: TRBV6-5
CDR3: CASSGAGAGNTEAFF

J: TRBJ2-3
V: TRBV11-3
CDR3: CASRWGAGAMGDTQYF

J: TRBJ1-1
V: TRBV7-2
CDR3: CASSLRGTGYTEAFF

J: TRBJ2-3
V: TRBV5-8
CDR3: CASSSQGWSHTDTQYF

J: TRBJ2-5
V: TRBV6-6
CDR3: CASYHLGLSGTETQYF

J: TRBJ2-1
V: TRBV14
CDR3: CASSRLLSTGPFYNEQFF

J: TRBJ1-3
V: TRBV5-1
CDR3: CASSLTETGNTIYF

J: TRBJ2-5
V: TRBV11-1
CDR3: CASSKLAGGMETQYF

J: TRBJ1-2
V: TRBV19
CDR3: CASSILAGVYGYTF

J: TRBJ2-7
V: TRBV6-6
CDR3: CASSERDRFGEQYF

J: TRBJ1-4
V: TRBV7-9
CDR3: CASSSGTPMEEKLFF

J: TRBJ2-7
V: TRBV9
CDR3: CASSARGGSFNREQYF

J: TRBJ2-1
V: TRBV18
CDR3: CASSRRNAVAGAFDNEQFF